This TCR beta chain was found in a study of blood T cell repertoires in COVID-19. Study-wide context: Whether acute or convalescent, the COVID-19 samples came from the United States, Italy and Spain. Sources were T cells, B-cell-depleted T cells, or PBMCs; the material itself was cDNA or gDNA.

This clone was seen a handful of times. The trim removed 5 bases at V and 3 bases at J, leaving 7 bases unmatched. Germline CDR1 SGHAT, CDR2 FQNNGV. This CDR3 has 14 residues. Data came from immunoSEQ multiplex PCR; TCRdb stores just in-frame clones and leaves some out. The sample holds under 350,000 clones, roughly 90% seen once. The rearrangement uses TRBV11-2 and TRBJ2-7; 7 bases fit TRBD2. Input material: peripheral blood. The source is a man aged 40-55 years with acute or convalescent COVID-19. The CDR3: CASSPRTSGYEQYF. CDR3 DNA sequence: TGTGCCAGCAGCCCACGGACTAGTGGCTACGAGCAGTACTTC.